The 26 T cell receptor beta chains presented below share a single source sample, sequenced in a study of beta chain features in type 1 diabetes. Reverse transcription of all isolated RNA meant that expressed TCRB transcripts were sequenced. Sequenced by immunoSEQ multiplex PCR; TCRdb stores in-frame clones only, minus some. The table lists 350,000 to 450,000 clones, less than 15% of them singletons. The specimen sequenced was naive CD4+ T cells from blood. The receptors were sampled from a young woman in good health.

The V and J genes are TRBV6-5 and TRBJ1-1; 10 bases map to TRBD1. The germline CDR1 and CDR2 sequences are MNHEY and SVGAGI. The CDR3 contains 13 residues. J was trimmed by 6 bases and V by 5 bases; bases with no gene match: 3. The CDR3 spells CASSRQGAAEAFF. The CDR3 region has the DNA TGTGCCAGCAGTCGACAGGGGGCCGCTGAAGCTTTCTTT.

V usage is TRBV18 and J usage is TRBJ2-3, with 11 bases lining up with TRBD2. CDR3 size: 16 residues. Germline V CDR1 and CDR2: KGHSH, LQKENI. V lost 0 bases and J lost 4; bases outside the gene matches: 3. CDR3 nucleotides: TGTGCCAGCTCACCACCGGGACTAGCGGATCCAGATACGCAGTATTTT. It is translated as CASSPPGLADPDTQYF. The whole variable domain, remainder taken from reference TRBV18 and TRBJ2-3, is NAGVMQNPRHLVRRRGQEARLRCSPMKGHSHVYWYRQLPEEGLKFMVYLQKENIIDESGMPKERFSAEFPKEGPSILRIQQVVRGDSAAYFCASSPPGLADPDTQYFGPGTRLTVL.

The rearrangement joins TRBV4-2 to TRBJ2-1; D is possibly TRBD1 (5 bases). Between the trimmed V and J ends, which lost 0 bases and 7 bases, there was a span of 13 bases. Germline values: CDR1 LGHNA, CDR2 YNFKEQ. This CDR3 region has 15 residues. The DNA of the CDR3 is TGTGCCAGCAGCCAAGAGGGGCTTCAGATGAATGAGCAGTTCTTC. This gives the protein CASSQEGLQMNEQFF.

The chain carries TRBV30 and TRBJ2-6; TRBD1 matches at 7 bases. The trim removed 1 base at V and 0 bases at J, leaving 9 bases unmatched. The CDR3 is 18 amino acids. Germline V gene sequence: CDR1 GTSNPN, CDR2 SVGIG (reference sequence). The CDR3 here is CAWSALRTGVSGANVLTF. For the CDR3, the DNA is TGTGCCTGGAGTGCCCTGAGGACAGGAGTCTCTGGGGCCAACGTCCTGACTTTC.

The chain joins TRBV7-2 to TRBJ2-1; D ambiguous. Germline values: CDR1 SGHTA, CDR2 FQGNSA. V shed 1 base and J shed 11 bases, with 9 bases lying between them. CDR3 length equals 12 residues. This CDR3 is CASSLEDTKQFF. The CDR3 nucleotides are TGTGCCAGCAGCTTAGAAGACACAAAGCAGTTCTTC.

This clone has more than one count but fewer than ten. This chain connects TRBV7-2 to TRBJ1-2; a weak D match, TRBD1 (6 bases). The CDR3 spans 15 residues. Germline CDR1 reads SGHTA; CDR2 reads FQGNSA. The germline V and J ends were trimmed by 5 bases and 3 bases, with 16 bases remaining between them. The CDR3 reads CASSPDRTADYGYTF. CDR3 in DNA: TGTGCCAGCAGCCCGGACCGGACAGCGGACTATGGCTACACCTTC. The full variable domain, rest sourced from reference TRBV7-2 and TRBJ1-2, is GAGVSQSPSNKVTEKGKDVELRCDPISGHTALYWYRQSLGQGLEFLIYFQGNSAPDKSGLPSDRFSAERTGGSVSTLTIQRTQQEDSAVYLCASSPDRTADYGYTFGSGTRLTVV.

This sequence joins TRBV7-6 and TRBJ2-6; the match to TRBD1 covers 7 bases. Germline trimming cut 5 bases from V and 0 bases from J; bases unmatched to any gene: 13. CDR3 length: 19 amino acids. Germline V CDR1 and CDR2: SGHVS, FNYEAQ. This chain's CDR3 is CASSPGGRGLLSGANVLTF. As DNA, the CDR3 is TGTGCCAGCAGCCCAGGGGGTAGGGGTTTACTCTCTGGGGCCAACGTCCTGACTTTC.

In this sample, this clone turned up a few times. The chain recombines TRBV2 with TRBJ2-7, with a possible D match to TRBD1 (5 bases). CDR3 length equals 13 residues. V lost 7 bases and J 3 bases, leaving 13 bases between the germline ends. Germline CDR1 SNHLY, CDR2 FYNNEI. The CDR3 nucleotides read TGTGCCAGCACCAGGACATCCGACTACGAGCAGTACTTC. It encodes CASTRTSDYEQYF.

This clone has a handful of counts. The gene calls are TRBV4-3 and TRBJ1-2; 9 positions agree with TRBD1. Germline assignment: CDR1 LGHNA and CDR2 YSLEER. The CDR3 is made up of 16 amino acids. V gave up 4 bases and J gave up 4 bases; unmatched junction bases: 10. In nucleotides, the CDR3 is TGCGCCAGCAGCCGCGGGACAGGGAGCCACCTCTATGGCTACACCTTC. It encodes CASSRGTGSHLYGYTF.

The gene calls are TRBV5-6 and TRBJ2-7; weak D call: TRBD2 (5 bases). CDR1 is SGHDT and CDR2 is YYEEEE in the germline V gene. This CDR3 comprises 13 residues. V lost 3 bases and J lost 4, with 11 bases in between. The CDR3 sequence: CASSWGRGYEQYF. The CDR3 nucleotides are TGTGCCAGCAGCTGGGGTCGGGGTTACGAGCAGTACTTC.

This rearrangement joins TRBV30 to TRBJ1-1, with D unresolved. V was clipped by 4 bases and J by 2 bases, with 5 bases between them. This CDR3 contains 11 residues. Germline assignment: CDR1 GTSNPN and CDR2 SVGIG (reference sequence). CDR3 coding DNA: TGTGCCTGGACCTTAAACACTGAAGCTTTCTTT. Its protein product is CAWTLNTEAFF.

The chain combines TRBV7-2 with TRBJ2-1; D is unresolved. The ends were cut back, 5 bases at V and 10 bases at J, with 12 bases in the middle. Germline CDR1 is SGHTA and CDR2 is FQGNSA. The CDR3 extends over 12 amino acids. The CDR3 sequence: CASSRFAREQFF. The DNA of the CDR3 is TGTGCCAGCAGCCGCTTTGCTCGGGAGCAGTTCTTC.

This chain links TRBV30 with TRBJ2-7; possibly TRBD2 for D (6 bases). Germline CDR1 and CDR2: GTSNPN and SVGIG (reference sequence). This CDR3 is 11 amino acids long. V lost 5 bases and J 2 bases, leaving 7 bases between the germline ends. The CDR3 nucleotides are TGTGCCTGGGGAGGGGCCTACGAGCAGTACTTC. Its translation is CAWGGAYEQYF.

V and J are TRBV9 and TRBJ2-6; a weak D match, TRBD1 (6 bases). The germline V gene has CDR1 SGDLS and CDR2 YYNGEE. The CDR3 is 18 residues long. The V gene lost 0 bases and the J gene lost 4 bases, with 17 bases spanning the gap. The CDR3 spells CASSVGEGWTVGANVLTF. CDR3 coding DNA: TGTGCCAGCAGCGTAGGAGAAGGATGGACAGTAGGGGCCAACGTCCTGACTTTC.

This clone turned up a few times. Other DNA variants within this sample encode the same CDR3. The J gene is TRBJ1-2, the V gene TRBV30, with 7 bases aligning to TRBD1. V lost 1 base to trimming and J lost 4 bases; unmatched junction nucleotides: 3. Looked up from germline, CDR1 is GTSNPN and CDR2 is SVGIG (reference sequence). There are 13 residues in the CDR3. The CDR3 protein is CAWSGAGGYGYTF. The CDR3 nucleotides read TGTGCCTGGAGTGGAGCAGGGGGCTATGGCTACACCTTC. Combining the CDR3 with reference TRBV30 and TRBJ1-2 gives the whole variable domain SQTIHQWPATLVQPVGSPLSLECTVEGTSNPNLYWYRQAAGRGLQLLFYSVGIGQISSEVPQNLSASRPQDRQFILSSKKLLLSDSGFYLCAWSGAGGYGYTFGSGTRLTVV.

The chain recombines TRBV5-1 with TRBJ2-7, with a weak D call TRBD2 (6 bases). V was pared by 0 bases and J by 4 bases, with 14 bases between. Germline V gene sequence: CDR1 SGHRS, CDR2 YFSETQ. CDR3 length: 15 residues. The CDR3 bases are TGCGCCAGCAGCTTGGATATAGCGGTGGGATACGAGCAGTACTTC. Protein sequence: CASSLDIAVGYEQYF.

In its sample, this clone was seen a few times. V usage is TRBV7-9 and J usage is TRBJ1-1; D perhaps matches TRBD1 (6 bases). The CDR3 is 14 amino acids. V was shortened by 3 bases and J by 5 bases, with 13 bases between the two germline ends. The germline V gene encodes CDR1 SEHNR and CDR2 FQNEAQ (reference sequence). The chain's CDR3 is CASSFGGASTEAFF. The CDR3 DNA is TGTGCCAGCAGCTTTGGGGGGGCGAGTACTGAAGCTTTCTTT.

For this clone: The sample holds other DNA sequences that translate to the same CDR3. The chain links TRBV30 to TRBJ2-7; 10 nucleotides align to TRBD2. The CDR3 consists of 13 residues. The trim removed 3 bases at V and 4 bases at J, leaving 3 bases unmatched. Germline loops: CDR1 GTSNPN, CDR2 SVGIG (reference sequence). CDR3 sequence (DNA): TGTGCCTGGAGCCTAGCGGGAGAGTACGAGCAGTACTTC. It codes for CAWSLAGEYEQYF.

This clone has a handful of counts. The chain couples TRBV5-8 to TRBJ2-1, with 11 nucleotides matching TRBD2. Germline V CDR1 and CDR2: SGHTS, YDEGEE. The CDR3 is 17 amino acids. Germline trimming cut 0 bases from V and 3 bases from J; bases unmatched to any gene: 5. CDR3 in amino acids: CASSLGSGRAVYNEQFF. The CDR3 DNA sequence: TGTGCCAGCAGCTTGGGTAGCGGGAGGGCCGTCTACAATGAGCAGTTCTTC. Looking up the rest from reference TRBV5-8 and TRBJ2-1 gives the full variable domain: EAGVTQSPTHLIKTRGQQATLRCSPISGHTSVYWYQQALGLGLQFLLWYDEGEERNRGNFPPRFSGRQFPNYSSELNVNALELEDSALYLCASSLGSGRAVYNEQFFGPGTRLTVL.

This clone showed up just a few times. This chain joins TRBV4-3 and TRBJ2-1, with D maybe TRBD2 (5 bases). This CDR3 has 15 amino acids. V lost 2 bases to trimming and J lost 9 bases, with 17 bases between them. Germline V lookup: CDR1 LGHNA, CDR2 YSLEER. The CDR3 region is CASSQSVRRAGEQFF. The CDR3 DNA sequence: TGCGCCAGCAGCCAATCGGTCAGGCGGGCTGGTGAGCAGTTCTTC.

J is TRBJ1-4 and V is TRBV29-1; 8 nucleotides agree with TRBD1. V gave up 5 bases and J gave up 5 bases; unmatched junction bases: 1. Per germline, CDR1 SQVTM and CDR2 ANQGSEA. CDR3 length: 12 residues. CDR3 amino acids: CSVRQGNEKLFF. Written as DNA, the CDR3 is TGCAGCGTTCGACAGGGGAATGAAAAACTGTTTTTT.

This sequence joins TRBV25-1 and TRBJ2-5; 10 bases fit TRBD2. The J call may be in error: the DNA end matches TRBJ2-7 better. Germline V gene data show CDR1 as MGHDK and CDR2 as SYGVNS. The CDR3 has 15 residues. The CDR3 is CASSEGASGSHEQYF. Here the CDR3 DNA reads TGTGCCAGCAGTGAAGGGGCTAGCGGGAGCCACGAGCAGTACTTC.

This clone was found a few times. This rearrangement joins TRBV27 to TRBJ2-5; D uncertain. Trimming took off 3 bases at V and 1 base at J, with 9 bases between the two ends. The CDR3 totals 14 residues. Germline-derived CDR1 and CDR2 are MNHEY and SMNVEV (reference sequence). CDR3 sequence (DNA): TGTGCCAGCAGTTTTGTCGGGTTCCAAGAGACCCAGTACTTC. Encoded protein: CASSFVGFQETQYF.

V is TRBV28 and J is TRBJ1-2, with 8 bases aligning to TRBD1. Germline values: CDR1 MDHEN, CDR2 SYDVKM. V lost 6 bases, J lost 8 bases, and 5 bases stayed unmatched. The CDR3 sequence is 12 residues long. CDR3: CASRGQAEGYTF. The CDR3 bases are TGTGCCAGCAGGGGACAGGCAGAAGGCTACACCTTC.

The CDR3, as DNA: TGCAGCGCCCGGACTAGCGGGGGACAAGAGACCCAGTACTTC. It codes for CSARTSGGQETQYF. The chain has TRBV29-1 and TRBJ2-5; 13 positions agree with TRBD2. V was clipped by 7 bases and J by 2 bases; unmatched bases: 4. This CDR3 spans 14 amino acids. CDR1 is SQVTM and CDR2 is ANQGSEA in the germline V gene.

The CDR3 bases are TGTGCCAGCGCGGCTGGACAGGGGGCCAATCAGCCCCAGCATTTT. Its protein is CASAAGQGANQPQHF. The chain is built from TRBV11-2 and TRBJ1-5, with 11 positions matching TRBD1. The germline V gene encodes CDR1 SGHAT and CDR2 FQNNGV. The V and J ends lost 8 bases and 3 bases, in that order; junction bases with no gene match: 6. The CDR3 extends over 15 amino acids.